Below, 25 T cell receptor beta chains from the same sample are listed, as sequenced in a study of cytomegalovirus exposure and HLA in healthy donors. This PCR relied on a set of 60 Vbeta primers and 13 Jbeta primers. Clones were read by immunoSEQ multiplex PCR, and TCRdb kept only the in-frame ones, dropping some. The data contain around 170,000 clones, around 81% of them seen just once; the ten biggest clones take up roughly 1.4%. Sequenced material: PBMCs. The receptor source for this set is a man aged 35 to 55 in good health and CMV-seronegative.

V and J are TRBV11-2 and TRBJ1-2; D gene ambiguous. Trimming cost V 0 bases and J 5 bases, with 10 bases left between them. The CDR3 runs 14 residues. The V gene's germline CDR1 is SGHAT and CDR2 FQNNGV. CDR3 region: CASSLEVGGYGYTF. Here the CDR3 DNA reads TGTGCCAGCAGCTTAGAAGTTGGAGGGTATGGCTACACCTTC. Together with reference TRBV11-2 and TRBJ1-2, the CDR3 gives the full variable domain: EAGVAQSPRYKIIEKRQSVAFWCNPISGHATLYWYQQILGQGPKLLIQFQNNGVVDDSQLPKDRFSAERLKGVDSTLKIQPAKLEDSAVYLCASSLEVGGYGYTFGSGTRLTVV.

The chain joins TRBV2 to TRBJ2-4; D gene unclear. Trimming took off 0 bases at V and 6 bases at J, with 9 bases between the two ends. Germline V gene lookup returns CDR1 SNHLY and CDR2 FYNNEI. The CDR3 length is 14 residues. The CDR3 bases are TGTGCCAGCAGTGAAGCGGGCTTCCTAAACATTCAGTACTTC. This encodes CASSEAGFLNIQYF.

This chain connects TRBV13 to TRBJ2-5; 12 bases are a match to TRBD2. Judging by the DNA end, TRBJ2-7 fits better; the J call may be wrong. The CDR3 has 15 residues. From germline, CDR1 is PRHDT and CDR2 FYEKMQ (reference sequence). Here the CDR3 reads CASSRRTSGIYEQYF. DNA of the CDR3: TGTGCCAGCAGCCGGAGGACTAGCGGGATTTACGAGCAGTACTTC.

V is TRBV4-1 and J is TRBJ2-3; 9 bases are a match to TRBD2. The CDR3 spans 18 residues. CDR1 and CDR2 from the germline V gene are MGHRA and YSYEKL. V shed 0 bases and J 3 bases; nucleotides not matched to a gene: 10. CDR3 protein: CASSQEVGGGRGTDTQYF. The CDR3 bases are TGCGCCAGCAGCCAAGAAGTCGGTGGCGGGAGGGGTACAGATACGCAGTATTTT.

The CDR3 DNA reads TGTGCCAGCAGCTTAGGATCCGGTAGAATAATAGAGACCCAGTACTTC. Amino acid sequence: CASSLGSGRIIETQYF. The chain couples TRBV7-2 to TRBJ2-5, with D unresolved. Germline CDR1 SGHTA, CDR2 FQGNSA. Trimming shortened V by 1 base and J by 4 bases, and 16 bases separated the two germline ends. The CDR3 length is 16 residues. The whole variable domain, filled in from reference TRBV7-2 and TRBJ2-5, reads GAGVSQSPSNKVTEKGKDVELRCDPISGHTALYWYRQSLGQGLEFLIYFQGNSAPDKSGLPSDRFSAERTGGSVSTLTIQRTQQEDSAVYLCASSLGSGRIIETQYFGPGTRLLVL.

The chain couples TRBV27 to TRBJ1-1; D gene ambiguous. Germline V gene sequence: CDR1 MNHEY, CDR2 SMNVEV (reference sequence). The V and J ends lost 2 bases and 4 bases respectively, with 8 bases between them. This CDR3 is 13 amino acids long. CDR3 coding DNA: TGTGCCAGCAGTTTAAGTAGCAGCACTGAAGCTTTCTTT. Amino acid sequence: CASSLSSSTEAFF.

This clone was seen more than once but under ten times. The chain employs TRBV6-5 and TRBJ2-3; D call uncertain. Germline CDR1 MNHEY, CDR2 SVGAGI. The CDR3 contains 14 residues. V was clipped by 5 bases and J by 0 bases, with 9 bases between them. CDR3 sequence: CASSPSSSTDTQYF. In nucleotides, the CDR3 is TGTGCCAGCAGTCCCTCCTCTAGCACAGATACGCAGTATTTT.

The chain joins TRBV10-3 to TRBJ2-2; 10 bases match TRBD2. The length of the CDR3 is 18 residues. The trim removed 3 bases at V and 4 bases at J, leaving 11 bases unmatched. Germline CDR1 is ENHRY and CDR2 is SYGVKD. The CDR3 loop reads CAISDPSGSLPSTGELFF. DNA for the CDR3: TGTGCCATCAGTGACCCTAGCGGGAGTCTCCCTAGCACCGGGGAGCTGTTTTTT.

Concerning this clone itself: Lacking the conserved final phenylalanine or tryptophan, this CDR3 likely reflects a read error. No DNA is shown, since the ends of the CDR3 on it are uncertain; the CDR3 is the one TCRdb lists. The rearrangement joins TRBV7-2 to TRBJ2-7; no DNA check was done on the table's D call, TRBD2. The germline gives CDR1 SGHTA, CDR2 FQGNSA. The CDR3 has 15 amino acids, counting both end residues. The CDR3 loop is CASTPNPGTSSRLFH.

V usage is TRBV6-1 and J usage is TRBJ2-7; D is unresolved. Deletions cut 8 bases from V and 2 bases from J, with 13 bases between. CDR1 MNHNS and CDR2 SASEGT come from the germline V gene. The CDR3 sequence is 13 residues long. The DNA for the CDR3 is TGTGCCAGCGGATGGAGTGTGGCCTACGAGCAGTACGTC. Protein sequence: CASGWSVAYEQYV.

V is TRBV7-2 and J is TRBJ2-7; 7 bases match TRBD2. The CDR3 contains 14 residues. V dropped 3 bases and J dropped 2; count of bases not matched to a gene: 4. The V gene's germline CDR1 is SGHTA and CDR2 FQGNSA. CDR3 loop: CASSFSRGTYEQYF. CDR3 nucleotide sequence: TGTGCCAGCAGCTTTTCGCGGGGGACCTACGAGCAGTACTTC.

This clone appeared a few times. In nucleotides, the CDR3 is TGTGCCAGCAGCGTAGGGGACAGGGCCAACACTGAAGCTTTCTTT. It encodes CASSVGDRANTEAFF. J is TRBJ1-1 and V is TRBV9; TRBD1 agrees at 9 bases. Germline V gene sequence: CDR1 SGDLS, CDR2 YYNGEE. J was trimmed by 2 bases and V by 0 bases; bases with no gene match: 2. CDR3 size: 15 residues.

V is TRBV19 and J is TRBJ1-2; D call uncertain. The CDR3 runs to 14 residues. The V and J ends lost 0 bases and 3 bases respectively, with 8 bases between them. Germline lookup yields CDR1 LNHDA and CDR2 SQIVND (reference sequence). The CDR3 sequence: CASSIEARYYGYTF. The CDR3 coding sequence is TGTGCCAGTAGTATAGAGGCCAGGTACTATGGCTACACCTTC.

V and J are TRBV2 and TRBJ1-2, with 9 positions matching TRBD1. The CDR3 consists of 13 residues. V lost 7 bases and J lost 11; bases outside the gene matches: 11. From germline, CDR1 is SNHLY and CDR2 FYNNEI. The CDR3 nucleotides are TGTGCCAGCACTCCCTTACGGGACAGGGTATACACCTTC. It codes for CASTPLRDRVYTF.

V usage is TRBV28 and J usage is TRBJ1-1; D unclear. The CDR3 has 16 amino acids. V lost 2 bases, J lost 1 base, and 14 bases lay in between. Germline V gene lookup returns CDR1 MDHEN and CDR2 SYDVKM. The CDR3 DNA reads as TGTGCCAGCAGTTTAGTCAGGTGGAGGCGGAACACTGAAGCTTTCTTT. It specifies CASSLVRWRRNTEAFF.

This clone was recorded a few times. V usage is TRBV5-4 and J usage is TRBJ2-2; 7 bases align to TRBD2. This CDR3 region has 15 residues. Germline values: CDR1 SGHNT, CDR2 YYREEE (reference sequence). The V segment lost 4 bases and the J segment 7 bases; nucleotides outside the gene matches: 10. Written as DNA, the CDR3 is TGTGCCAGCAGCCCAGTACTAGCGTTCGGCGGGGAGCTGTTTTTT. This sequence encodes CASSPVLAFGGELFF. Filled out from reference TRBV5-4 and TRBJ2-2, the complete variable domain reads ETGVTQSPTHLIKTRGQQVTLRCSSQSGHNTVSWYQQALGQGPQFIFQYYREEENGRGNFPPRFSGLQFPNYSSELNVNALELDDSALYLCASSPVLAFGGELFFGEGSRLTVL.

The rearrangement links TRBV11-2 to TRBJ1-2; 9 bases line up with TRBD1. Germline trimming cut 3 bases from V and 4 bases from J; bases unmatched to any gene: 6. This CDR3 contains 15 residues. CDR1 and CDR2 (germline): SGHAT, FQNNGV. The chain's CDR3 is CASSLPGTGTYGYTF. For the CDR3, the DNA is TGTGCCAGCAGCTTGCCCGGGACAGGGACCTATGGCTACACCTTC.

The chain joins TRBV2 to TRBJ2-1; 7 nucleotides line up with TRBD1. The V gene end was trimmed by 6 bases and the J gene end by 9 bases; junction bases not matched to a gene: 11. The CDR3 is 14 residues long. The germline V gene encodes CDR1 SNHLY and CDR2 FYNNEI. CDR3 sequence (DNA): TGTGCCAGCAGGACGGGACAGTACTTTACTGAGCAGTTCTTC. This gives the protein CASRTGQYFTEQFF.

The chain combines TRBV29-1 with TRBJ2-3; perhaps TRBD2 as D (5 bases). CDR3 length equals 12 residues. Germline lookup yields CDR1 SQVTM and CDR2 ANQGSEA. V lost 4 bases, J lost 2 bases, and 7 bases lay in between. The DNA for the CDR3 is TGCAGCGTTGGACGGGACACAGATACGCAGTATTTT. Translating it yields CSVGRDTDTQYF.

The chain has TRBV28 and TRBJ1-1, with D possibly matching TRBD1 (6 bases). CDR1 is MDHEN, CDR2 SYDVKM, per germline. V lost 1 base and J 8 bases, leaving 11 bases between the germline ends. CDR3 length equals 13 residues. In nucleotides, the CDR3 is TGTGCCAGCAGTTTATTACAGGGTCGGGAAGCTTTCTTT. Residues: CASSLLQGREAFF.

The chain links TRBV9 to TRBJ1-2; 7 bases are shared with TRBD1. The V gene's germline CDR1 is SGDLS and CDR2 YYNGEE. Trimming cost V 2 bases and J 5 bases; bases outside gene matches: 3. The length of the CDR3 is 13 residues. The DNA of the CDR3 is TGTGCCAGCAGCGTCGTGACAGGGTATGGCTACACCTTC. Translated: CASSVVTGYGYTF.

The chain recombines TRBV11-2 with TRBJ1-3; D ambiguous. The germline V and J ends were trimmed by 2 bases and 0 bases, with 11 bases remaining between them. The germline V gene has CDR1 SGHAT and CDR2 FQNNGV. The CDR3 extends over 16 amino acids. Here the CDR3 reads CASSLRSDFSGNTIYF. CDR3 in DNA: TGTGCCAGCAGCTTACGGAGCGACTTCTCTGGAAACACCATATATTTT.

This clone has just a few counts. The chain has TRBV28 and TRBJ1-6; TRBD1 matches 7 bases. The CDR3 is made up of 14 amino acids. V lost 4 bases, J lost 10 bases, and 7 bases stayed unmatched. Germline V lookup: CDR1 MDHEN, CDR2 SYDVKM. The CDR3 DNA follows: TGTGCCAGCAGTTCGACAGGGATAGGGTCACCCCTCCACTTT. It encodes CASSSTGIGSPLHF.

The CDR3, as DNA: TGTGCCAGCAGCTTAGCTTTAGCAGGGGGTAGAGGGGAGACCCAGTACTTC. It is translated as CASSLALAGGRGETQYF. The V and J genes are TRBV7-8 and TRBJ2-5; 7 bases match TRBD1. Germline CDR1 SGHVS, CDR2 FQNEAQ. V lost 0 bases and J lost 5; bases outside the gene matches: 12. There are 17 residues in the CDR3.

This clone was detected once. The J gene is TRBJ2-5, the V gene TRBV4-2; D perhaps matches TRBD2 (6 bases). The germline CDR1 and CDR2 sequences are LGHNA and YNFKEQ. There are 14 residues in the CDR3. Trimming took 0 bases from V and 5 from J, leaving 10 bases between them. CDR3 DNA: TGTGCCAGCAGCCAAGATCCGGAGGGGGAGACCCAGTACTTC. Translation gives CASSQDPEGETQYF.